The 4 T cell receptor beta chains below were found in one sample sequenced in a study of response to subunit inactivated influenza vaccine. In TCRdb, the RT-PCR reads were re-called with MiXCR into one record per CDR3 protein. The data show hundreds of thousands of distinct CDR3 sequences, with about 25% seen just once and over 1.5% held by the top ten. The sequencing here drew on CD4+ T cells sorted from PBMCs, taken 5 days after vaccination. The receptors stem from a man aged 50 to 59 who received an inactivated influenza vaccine.

This clonotype was detected a few times. The chain links TRBV10-3 to TRBJ2-2; D is possibly TRBD2 (6 bases). The V end lost 6 bases, the J end lost 8 bases, and 13 bases lay between the germline ends. CDR3 length: 13 amino acids. Looked up from germline, CDR1 is ENHRY and CDR2 is SYGVKD. The CDR3 region has the DNA TGTGCCATCAGGCGGACTACTGTAGGGGAGCTGTTTTTT. Translated, it gives CAIRRTTVGELFF.

V and J are TRBV7-2 and TRBJ2-7; D is ambiguous. CDR1 SGHTA and CDR2 FQGNSA come from the germline V gene. The CDR3 runs to 11 residues. Deletions cut 4 bases from V and 7 bases from J, with 8 bases between. As DNA, the CDR3 is TGTGCCAGCAGCTCCGTTTTTGAGCAGTACTTC. Protein: CASSSVFEQYF.

In DNA, the CDR3 is TGTGCCAGCAGCTCCCCATCGGCCCAAGAGACCCAGTACTTC. It translates to CASSSPSAQETQYF. The chain uses TRBV7-2 and TRBJ2-5; no reliable D call. Trimming took off 4 bases at V and 1 base at J, with 10 bases between the two ends. The CDR3 is 14 amino acids. Germline CDR1 and CDR2: SGHTA and FQGNSA.

This clonotype has more than one count but fewer than ten. V gene TRBV27 combines with J gene TRBJ1-1, with D hard to call. Looked up from germline, CDR1 is MNHEY and CDR2 is SMNVEV (reference sequence). V shed 5 bases and J shed 4 bases, with 20 bases lying between them. This CDR3 has 16 amino acids. CDR3 sequence reads: CASSPRTRGSGTEAFF. The CDR3 DNA sequence: TGTGCCAGCAGTCCGCGAACGAGAGGGAGTGGCACTGAAGCTTTCTTT.